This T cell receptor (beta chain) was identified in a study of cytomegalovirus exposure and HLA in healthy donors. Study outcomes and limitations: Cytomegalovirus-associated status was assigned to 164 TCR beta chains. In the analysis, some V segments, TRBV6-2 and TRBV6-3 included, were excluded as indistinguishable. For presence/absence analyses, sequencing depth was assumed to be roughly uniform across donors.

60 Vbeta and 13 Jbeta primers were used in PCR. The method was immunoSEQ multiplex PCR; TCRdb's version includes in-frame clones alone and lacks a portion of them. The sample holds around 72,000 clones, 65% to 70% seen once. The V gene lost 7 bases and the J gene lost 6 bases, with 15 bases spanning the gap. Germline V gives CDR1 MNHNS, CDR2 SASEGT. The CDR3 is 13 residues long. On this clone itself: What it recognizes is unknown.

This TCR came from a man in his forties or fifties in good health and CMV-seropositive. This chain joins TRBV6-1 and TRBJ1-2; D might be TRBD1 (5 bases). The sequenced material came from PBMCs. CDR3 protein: CASMGGKGHGYTF. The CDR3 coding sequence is TGTGCCAGCATGGGGGGGAAGGGGCATGGCTACACCTTC.